Following are 25 T cell receptor beta chains from one sample sequenced in a study of cytomegalovirus exposure and HLA in healthy donors. Here immunoSEQ multiplex PCR was the method, and the copy in TCRdb shows in-frame clones only, minus some. This table holds roughly 110,000 clones, approximately 90% found once. The sequencing sample was made of PBMCs. The receptors here all came from a woman between 18 and 30 years old in good health and CMV-seropositive.

This clone was detected only once. The V gene is TRBV5-6, the J gene TRBJ2-2; no clear D gene. Germline V CDR1 and CDR2: SGHDT, YYEEEE. This CDR3 has 12 amino acids. The ends were cut back, 1 base at V and 7 bases at J, with 5 bases in the middle. The DNA of the CDR3 is TGTGCCAGCAGCTTGTCGGGCGGGGAGCTGTTTTTT. Its protein is CASSLSGGELFF.

The chain uses TRBV19 and TRBJ1-4; D is perhaps TRBD1 (6 bases). This CDR3 contains 12 residues. V gave up 10 bases and J gave up 6 bases, with 12 bases separating them. Germline CDR1 LNHDA, CDR2 SQIVND (reference sequence). CDR3 in amino acids: CAIGQLDEKLFF. CDR3 DNA sequence: TGTGCCATAGGACAGTTGGATGAAAAACTGTTTTTT.

The chain employs TRBV5-4 and TRBJ2-7, with TRBD2 matching 11 bases. J was trimmed by 0 bases and V by 3 bases; bases with no gene match: 5. The CDR3 consists of 16 residues. Per the germline V gene, CDR1 is SGHNT and CDR2 is YYREEE (reference sequence). The CDR3 DNA follows: TGTGCCAGCAGCTCTAGCGGGGGGCGACCCTCCTACGAGCAGTACGTC. Protein: CASSSSGGRPSYEQYV.

This clone was picked up a small number of times. The genes are TRBV19 and TRBJ2-1; possibly TRBD1 or TRBD2 for D (6 bases each). The CDR3 loop spans 14 amino acids. The V gene's germline CDR1 is LNHDA and CDR2 SQIVND (reference sequence). V was cut by 5 bases and J by 3 bases, with 11 bases left in between. As DNA, the CDR3 is TGTGCCAGTAGTGTAGGGGGGCACTACAATGAGCAGTTCTTC. It codes for CASSVGGHYNEQFF.

CDR3 in amino acids: CASSLAASGGQETQYF. CDR3 in DNA: TGTGCCAGCAGCTTAGCGGCTAGCGGGGGCCAAGAGACCCAGTACTTC. The chain is built from TRBV7-6 and TRBJ2-5; 10 positions agree with TRBD2. V gave up 0 bases and J gave up 1 base; unmatched junction bases: 2. Germline CDR1 reads SGHVS; CDR2 reads FNYEAQ. The CDR3 totals 16 residues.

The chain uses TRBV15 and TRBJ2-2, with 8 bases aligning to TRBD1. V lost 0 bases and J lost 5; bases outside the gene matches: 11. This CDR3 has 18 residues. Germline CDR1 is LNHNV and CDR2 is YYDKDF (reference sequence). The CDR3 here is CATSRDPAQGAWTGELFF. The DNA for the CDR3 is TGTGCCACCAGCAGAGACCCTGCCCAGGGGGCGTGGACCGGGGAGCTGTTTTTT.

This chain joins TRBV28 and TRBJ1-5; D is unclear. Germline lookup yields CDR1 MDHEN and CDR2 SYDVKM. Trimming shortened V by 4 bases and J by 1 base, and 11 bases separated the two germline ends. This CDR3 has 15 residues. CDR3: CASSSRTGSNQPQHF. The CDR3 bases are TGTGCCAGCAGTTCCCGGACGGGAAGCAATCAGCCCCAGCATTTT.

The chain couples TRBV6-6 to TRBJ2-1; a possible D gene is TRBD1 (5 bases). Germline CDR1 and CDR2: MNHNY and SVGAGI (reference sequence). The CDR3 covers 14 residues. The germline V and J ends were trimmed by 7 bases and 8 bases, with 18 bases remaining between them. The CDR3 bases are TGTGCCAGCATGACCAGGGAATTTTTAGATGAGCAGTTCTTC. This translates into CASMTREFLDEQFF.

This clone was seen only once. J is TRBJ1-1 and V is TRBV27, with no clear D. V was shortened by 4 bases and J by 1 base, with 13 bases between the two germline ends. The CDR3 is made up of 15 amino acids. Germline V gives CDR1 MNHEY, CDR2 SMNVEV (reference sequence). The CDR3: CASSSRKTENTEAFF. DNA of the CDR3: TGTGCCAGCAGTTCCCGGAAAACAGAGAACACTGAAGCTTTCTTT.

This sequence joins TRBV29-1 and TRBJ1-1, with no clear D. Per germline, CDR1 SQVTM and CDR2 ANQGSEA. The CDR3 is 14 amino acids. V lost 3 bases and J 0 bases, leaving 11 bases between the germline ends. The CDR3 sequence is CSVERRQLNTEAFF. The DNA of the CDR3 is TGCAGCGTTGAGAGGAGGCAGCTGAACACTGAAGCTTTCTTT.

The chain is built from TRBV6-4 and TRBJ2-2, with 8 bases identical to TRBD1. Per the germline V gene, CDR1 is MRHNA and CDR2 is SNTAGT. V lost 3 bases, J lost 4 bases, and 1 base stayed unmatched. The CDR3 spans 14 residues. The CDR3: CASSEQGGTGELFF. DNA for the CDR3: TGTGCCAGCAGTGAACAGGGGGGCACCGGGGAGCTGTTTTTT.

This chain links TRBV25-1 with TRBJ1-3, with D possibly matching TRBD1 (6 bases). This CDR3 contains 17 residues. V was cut by 3 bases and J by 0 bases, with 15 bases left in between. Germline V gene sequence: CDR1 MGHDK, CDR2 SYGVNS. CDR3 nucleotides: TGTGCCAGCAGTGACTCCACGACAGGAAACTCTGGAAACACCATATATTTT. Protein product: CASSDSTTGNSGNTIYF.

The chain employs TRBV11-2 and TRBJ2-1; D uncertain. CDR1 and CDR2 (germline): SGHAT, FQNNGV. V was shortened by 3 bases and J by 7 bases, with 25 bases between the two germline ends. The CDR3 covers 18 residues. The CDR3 DNA reads as TGTGCCAGCAGCTTCAGCCCCCTAGTCCCAGTCTGGCCGAATGAGCAGTTCTTC. Translation: CASSFSPLVPVWPNEQFF.

This chain links TRBV5-6 with TRBJ2-5; D is unresolved. This CDR3 spans 13 amino acids. In germline, CDR1 is SGHDT, CDR2 YYEEEE. Between the trimmed V and J ends, which lost 2 bases and 2 bases, there was a span of 7 bases. The CDR3 here is CASSFDIQETQYF. CDR3 bases: TGTGCCAGCAGCTTCGACATACAAGAGACCCAGTACTTC.

For the CDR3, the DNA is TGCGCCAGCAGCCAAGATCTACCGCGGGAGAATACTGAAGCTTTCTTT. Translated: CASSQDLPRENTEAFF. J is TRBJ1-1 and V is TRBV4-3; the D is unclear. Germline V gives CDR1 LGHNA, CDR2 YSLEER. V was cut by 0 bases and J by 5 bases, with 16 bases left in between. The CDR3 loop spans 16 amino acids.

The chain uses TRBV19 and TRBJ1-6; D gene ambiguous. Per germline, CDR1 LNHDA and CDR2 SQIVND (reference sequence). Trimming shortened V by 5 bases and J by 10 bases, and 9 bases separated the two germline ends. The CDR3 is 12 amino acids. The CDR3 DNA reads TGTGCCAGTAGTCCTTCAGGCTCACCCCTCCACTTT. Translating it yields CASSPSGSPLHF.

The rearrangement joins TRBV6-4 to TRBJ2-5; 7 nucleotides align to TRBD2. The CDR3 covers 16 residues. Germline values: CDR1 MRHNA, CDR2 SNTAGT. J lost 1 base, V lost 3 bases, and 8 bases had no gene match. CDR3 DNA: TGTGCCAGCAGTGAGCGAGGTGGGGGGGGCCAAGAGACCCAGTACTTC. As protein: CASSERGGGGQETQYF.

V and J are TRBV11-2 and TRBJ2-2; D not resolved. Trimming removed 5 bases from V and 1 base from J, with 11 bases in between. Germline V gene lookup returns CDR1 SGHAT and CDR2 FQNNGV. There are 15 residues in the CDR3. The CDR3 protein is CASSPMRRNTGELFF. In nucleotides, the CDR3 is TGTGCCAGCAGCCCGATGAGGCGGAACACCGGGGAGCTGTTTTTT. Supplemented by reference TRBV11-2 and TRBJ2-2, the full variable domain reads EAGVAQSPRYKIIEKRQSVAFWCNPISGHATLYWYQQILGQGPKLLIQFQNNGVVDDSQLPKDRFSAERLKGVDSTLKIQPAKLEDSAVYLCASSPMRRNTGELFFGEGSRLTVL.

The V and J genes are TRBV19 and TRBJ2-5, with 10 bases matching TRBD1. The CDR3 is 16 residues long. The germline gives CDR1 LNHDA, CDR2 SQIVND (reference sequence). The V gene end was trimmed by 6 bases and the J gene end by 1 base; junction bases not matched to a gene: 8. The CDR3 DNA reads TGTGCCAGTAGCCCTAATGGACAGGGGGGCCAAGAGACCCAGTACTTC. Translation: CASSPNGQGGQETQYF.

This clone was found once. This rearrangement joins TRBV19 to TRBJ1-2; D gene ambiguous. The CDR3 loop spans 13 amino acids. V lost 3 bases and J 0 bases, leaving 5 bases between the germline ends. Germline V CDR1 and CDR2: LNHDA, SQIVND (reference sequence). This CDR3 reads CASSMSANYGYTF. CDR3 DNA: TGTGCCAGTAGTATGTCAGCTAACTATGGCTACACCTTC.

The chain recombines TRBV2 with TRBJ1-5, with D hard to call. CDR3 length: 16 residues. Germline CDR1 is SNHLY and CDR2 is FYNNEI. The V gene lost 5 bases and the J gene lost 3 bases, with 17 bases spanning the gap. This CDR3 is CASSSLMLEINQPQHF. The CDR3 nucleotides are TGTGCCAGCAGTAGTTTAATGCTAGAGATCAATCAGCCCCAGCATTTT.

The chain joins TRBV9 to TRBJ2-3; 7 bases fit TRBD1. V was clipped by 3 bases and J by 2 bases; unmatched bases: 9. The CDR3 is 16 residues long. Germline V gene data show CDR1 as SGDLS and CDR2 as YYNGEE. DNA for the CDR3: TGTGCCAGCAGCGCTACACAGGGGTGGAACACAGATACGCAGTATTTT. Protein: CASSATQGWNTDTQYF.

The chain combines TRBV7-6 with TRBJ2-1; 11 bases agree with TRBD1. The CDR3 length is 18 residues. With 2 bases clipped from V and 4 bases from J, the junction kept 10 bases outside the gene matches. Germline lookup yields CDR1 SGHVS and CDR2 FNYEAQ. This CDR3 is CASSLFIRGQGVYNEQFF. The DNA for the CDR3 is TGTGCCAGCAGCTTATTTATACGGGGACAGGGGGTATACAATGAGCAGTTCTTC.

This chain connects TRBV9 to TRBJ2-3, with D unclear. Trimming left V 0 bases short and J 6 bases short, with 14 bases between. Per the germline V gene, CDR1 is SGDLS and CDR2 is YYNGEE. The CDR3 is made up of 15 amino acids. CDR3 sequence reads: CASSVDVPPRDTQYF. The CDR3 DNA sequence: TGTGCCAGCAGCGTAGATGTCCCCCCGAGGGATACGCAGTATTTT.

The sample holds one count of this clone. The CDR3 bases are TGTGCCAGTAGTCTCGGACAGGGGGTCACCGGGGAGCTGTTTTTT. This gives the protein CASSLGQGVTGELFF. V gene TRBV19 combines with J gene TRBJ2-2, with TRBD1 identical over 10 bases. The trim removed 5 bases at V and 4 bases at J, leaving 4 bases unmatched. The CDR3 has 15 amino acids. Germline values: CDR1 LNHDA, CDR2 SQIVND (reference sequence).